Below, 32 T cell receptor beta chains from the same sample are listed, as sequenced in a study of blood T cell repertoires in COVID-19. The method was immunoSEQ multiplex PCR; TCRdb's version includes in-frame clones alone and lacks a portion of them. Here the sample spans approximately 150,000 clones, roughly 91% being singletons. Sequences were obtained from peripheral blood. These receptor sequences come from a man between 45 and 60 years old who had recovered from COVID-19.

The genes are TRBV11-2 and TRBJ2-3; 14 nucleotides agree with TRBD2. J gave up 2 bases and V 5 bases, and 6 bases lay outside the gene matches. The CDR3 is 17 amino acids. CDR1 is SGHAT, CDR2 FQNNGV, per germline. CDR3 DNA sequence: TGTGCCAGCAGCCCCCTGGGACTAGCGGGGGACACAGATACGCAGTATTTT. Translating it yields CASSPLGLAGDTDTQYF.

This chain connects TRBV6-5 to TRBJ1-5; D gene uncertain. CDR3 length: 15 amino acids. The ends were cut back, 6 bases at V and 0 bases at J, with 12 bases in the middle. CDR1 and CDR2 from the germline V gene are MNHEY and SVGAGI. The CDR3 sequence: CASSPGGNSNQPQHF. DNA for the CDR3: TGTGCCAGCAGCCCCGGAGGGAATAGCAATCAGCCCCAGCATTTT.

The genes are TRBV5-4 and TRBJ2-7; tentatively, D is TRBD2 (6 bases). The V gene's germline CDR1 is SGHNT and CDR2 YYREEE (reference sequence). Deletions cut 4 bases from V and 2 bases from J, with 16 bases between. The CDR3 is 15 residues long. CDR3 in amino acids: CASSQGTLLTYEQYF. The CDR3 DNA sequence: TGTGCCAGCAGCCAAGGGACTCTTTTGACCTACGAGCAGTACTTC.

This chain connects TRBV19 to TRBJ2-2, with a possible D match to TRBD2 (5 bases). CDR1 and CDR2 (germline): LNHDA, SQIVND (reference sequence). Between the trimmed V and J ends, which lost 3 bases and 1 base, there was a span of 6 bases. The CDR3 totals 14 residues. In nucleotides, the CDR3 is TGTGCCAGTAGTATGGGAGTGAACACCGGGGAGCTGTTTTTT. Encoded protein: CASSMGVNTGELFF.

V usage is TRBV7-9 and J usage is TRBJ2-1; the match to TRBD2 covers 13 bases. The CDR3 is 18 amino acids. Germline values: CDR1 SEHNR, CDR2 FQNEAQ (reference sequence). V was clipped by 5 bases and J by 3 bases; unmatched bases: 10. CDR3 nucleotide sequence: TGTGCCAGCAGCCCCGGACTAGCGGGAGTAGTCGGCTACAATGAGCAGTTCTTC. This sequence encodes CASSPGLAGVVGYNEQFF.

The chain is built from TRBV5-5 and TRBJ2-5, with 13 bases that match TRBD2. Germline V gene sequence: CDR1 SGHKS, CDR2 YYEKEE (reference sequence). The CDR3 has 16 amino acids. Losses at the gene ends were 2 bases for V and 4 bases for J; bases not matched to a gene: 5. CDR3 bases: TGTGCCAGCAGCTTAGGACTAGCGGGAGACGGAGAGACCCAGTACTTC. Translating it yields CASSLGLAGDGETQYF.

The J gene is TRBJ2-3, the V gene TRBV19, with 11 bases aligning to TRBD2. The CDR3 covers 15 residues. V trimming: 6 bases; J trimming: 4 bases; junction bases outside the gene matches: 6. Germline CDR1 is LNHDA and CDR2 is SQIVND (reference sequence). CDR3 region: CASSLSGGGADTQYF. The CDR3 DNA is TGTGCCAGTAGCCTTAGCGGGGGGGGCGCAGATACGCAGTATTTT.

This rearrangement joins TRBV10-3 to TRBJ2-2, with a tentative D call TRBD2 (5 bases). This CDR3 is built from 15 residues. V gave up 4 bases and J gave up 1 base, with 10 bases separating them. CDR1 ENHRY and CDR2 SYGVKD come from the germline V gene. Here the CDR3 reads CAISGASLNTGELFF. The CDR3 DNA reads TGTGCCATCAGTGGCGCTAGCCTGAACACCGGGGAGCTGTTTTTT.

The chain has TRBV19 and TRBJ2-7, with 9 positions matching TRBD1. This CDR3 comprises 15 residues. Trimming took 5 bases from V and 4 from J; bases not matched to a gene: 9. Germline V gene lookup returns CDR1 LNHDA and CDR2 SQIVND (reference sequence). The CDR3 sequence: CASSFSGTGIYEQYF. The CDR3 nucleotides read TGTGCCAGTAGTTTTTCCGGGACAGGGATTTACGAGCAGTACTTC.

The chain combines TRBV6-5 with TRBJ1-3; 8 bases fit TRBD1. Germline V CDR1 and CDR2: MNHEY, SVGAGI. This CDR3 has 16 amino acids. V dropped 2 bases and J dropped 0; count of bases not matched to a gene: 3. The DNA of the CDR3 is TGTGCCAGCAGTTACGGGGACAGGTACTCTGGAAACACCATATATTTT. The encoded protein is CASSYGDRYSGNTIYF.

This rearrangement joins TRBV6-5 to TRBJ1-4; perhaps TRBD1 as D (5 bases). Per germline, CDR1 MNHEY and CDR2 SVGAGI. CDR3 length: 15 residues. V lost 5 bases, J lost 7 bases, and 17 bases lay in between. The CDR3, as DNA: TGTGCCAGCAGTAGCCCCGGGGGGGAGGGTGAAAAACTGTTTTTT. Amino acid sequence: CASSSPGGEGEKLFF.

The genes are TRBV7-9 and TRBJ2-3, with 12 positions matching TRBD2. There are 17 residues in the CDR3. The V segment lost 4 bases and the J segment 0 bases; nucleotides outside the gene matches: 5. CDR1 is SEHNR and CDR2 is FQNEAQ in the germline V gene (reference sequence). CDR3 sequence reads: CASSYTSGGTSTDTQYF. The DNA of the CDR3 is TGTGCCAGCAGCTACACTAGCGGGGGGACCAGCACAGATACGCAGTATTTT.

CDR3 DNA sequence: TGTGCCAGCAGCCCAGACAGTTCCTCCTACAATGAGCAGTTCTTC. As protein: CASSPDSSSYNEQFF. The chain uses TRBV7-9 and TRBJ2-1; TRBD1 might be the D (5 bases). The V end lost 5 bases, the J end lost 0 bases, and 11 bases lay between the germline ends. Germline CDR1 and CDR2: SEHNR and FQNEAQ (reference sequence). This CDR3 spans 15 amino acids.

The rearrangement links TRBV10-1 to TRBJ2-4, with a tentative D call TRBD1 (5 bases). The CDR3 runs to 15 residues. V lost 8 bases, J lost 0 bases, and 14 bases lay in between. The germline CDR1 and CDR2 sequences are WNHNN and SYGVQD (reference sequence). The CDR3 spells CASQDGQGAKNIQYF. The DNA of the CDR3 is TGCGCCAGCCAAGACGGTCAGGGAGCCAAAAACATTCAGTACTTC.

The gene calls are TRBV9 and TRBJ2-3; the match to TRBD2 covers 9 bases. The germline CDR1 and CDR2 sequences are SGDLS and YYNGEE. The CDR3 sequence is 14 residues long. The J segment lost 3 bases and the V segment lost 4 bases, leaving 3 bases of the junction unmatched. This CDR3 is CASSLSGGTDTQYF. In nucleotides, the CDR3 is TGTGCCAGCAGCCTTAGCGGGGGAACAGATACGCAGTATTTT.

This sequence joins TRBV7-9 and TRBJ2-2; 8 nucleotides match TRBD1. CDR1 and CDR2 (germline): SEHNR, FQNEAQ (reference sequence). The trim removed 5 bases at V and 1 base at J, leaving 6 bases unmatched. This CDR3 comprises 16 residues. In nucleotides, the CDR3 is TGTGCCAGCAGCCCCGGGACAGGATGGAACACCGGGGAGCTGTTTTTT. This translates into CASSPGTGWNTGELFF. Full variable domain (missing parts from reference TRBV7-9 and TRBJ2-2): DTGVSQNPRHKITKRGQNVTFRCDPISEHNRLYWYRQTLGQGPEFLTYFQNEAQLEKSRLLSDRFSAERPKGSFSTLEIQRTEQGDSAMYLCASSPGTGWNTGELFFGEGSRLTVL.

The chain uses TRBV7-3 and TRBJ1-2, with TRBD1 matching over 9 bases. V shed 5 bases and J 5 bases; nucleotides not matched to a gene: 9. The germline V gene has CDR1 SGHTA and CDR2 FQGTGA. The CDR3 sequence is 15 residues long. This CDR3 reads CASSPQGAIGYGYTF. In nucleotides, the CDR3 is TGTGCCAGCAGCCCACAGGGGGCGATTGGATATGGCTACACCTTC.

The rearrangement joins TRBV7-2 to TRBJ2-3, with D perhaps matching TRBD1 (6 bases). This CDR3 region has 16 residues. Trimming left V 4 bases short and J 0 bases short, with 14 bases between. Germline CDR1 SGHTA, CDR2 FQGNSA. The CDR3 protein is CASSSLTGFSTDTQYF. In DNA form, the CDR3 reads TGTGCCAGCAGCTCCCTCACAGGGTTCAGCACAGATACGCAGTATTTT.

The chain combines TRBV6-5 with TRBJ2-5; 8 nucleotides align to TRBD1. The CDR3 runs 14 residues. CDR1 and CDR2 from the germline V gene are MNHEY and SVGAGI. Unmatched junction bases numbered 8, after V lost 8 bases and J lost 3 bases. CDR3 in DNA: TGTGCCAGCCCCAGGGGGCTGCTGGAAGAGACCCAGTACTTC. Amino acid sequence: CASPRGLLEETQYF.

The chain links TRBV7-9 to TRBJ2-2; TRBD2 is a possible D gene (7 bases). The germline V gene has CDR1 SEHNR and CDR2 FQNEAQ (reference sequence). The CDR3 contains 16 residues. The V end was cut by 4 bases, the J end by 4 bases, with 16 bases between. The CDR3 protein is CASSYGGTPFTGELFF. CDR3 nucleotides: TGTGCCAGCAGCTACGGGGGGACACCTTTCACCGGGGAGCTGTTTTTT. Combining the CDR3 with reference TRBV7-9 and TRBJ2-2 gives the whole variable domain DTGVSQNPRHKITKRGQNVTFRCDPISEHNRLYWYRQTLGQGPEFLTYFQNEAQLEKSRLLSDRFSAERPKGSFSTLEIQRTEQGDSAMYLCASSYGGTPFTGELFFGEGSRLTVL.

The chain combines TRBV27 with TRBJ2-1, with D maybe TRBD2 (6 bases). Trimming left V 3 bases short and J 4 bases short, with 10 bases between. Germline V gene lookup returns CDR1 MNHEY and CDR2 SMNVEV (reference sequence). CDR3 size: 14 residues. CDR3 nucleotides: TGTGCCAGCAGTTTTTCAGGACTATACAATGAGCAGTTCTTC. Translating it yields CASSFSGLYNEQFF.

The sample holds one count of this clone. The V gene is TRBV7-2, the J gene TRBJ2-2; a possible D gene is TRBD2 (5 bases). Germline-derived CDR1 and CDR2 are SGHTA and FQGNSA. Trimming cost V 5 bases and J 1 base, with 14 bases left between them. The CDR3 covers 16 residues. The DNA for the CDR3 is TGTGCCAGCAGCCCTACTGGAGGTTGGAACACCGGGGAGCTGTTTTTT. Its protein is CASSPTGGWNTGELFF.

Only one count was recorded for this clone. This chain links TRBV29-1 with TRBJ2-2; tentatively, D is TRBD1 (6 bases). This CDR3 is built from 14 residues. The ends were cut back, 4 bases at V and 4 bases at J, with 13 bases in the middle. Germline CDR1 SQVTM, CDR2 ANQGSEA. Written as DNA, the CDR3 is TGCAGCGTTGGGAGACAGGACCTCACCGGGGAGCTGTTTTTT. It codes for CSVGRQDLTGELFF.

The rearrangement uses TRBV6-5 and TRBJ2-1; TRBD2 agrees at 9 bases. This CDR3 comprises 11 residues. Germline lookup yields CDR1 MNHEY and CDR2 SVGAGI. The CDR3 loop is CASGSYNEQFF. The CDR3 DNA follows: TGTGCTAGCGGGAGCTACAATGAGCAGTTCTTC.

The chain employs TRBV7-6 and TRBJ2-5; 9 bases map to TRBD2. V was pared by 0 bases and J by 5 bases, with 7 bases of the junction left unmatched. This CDR3 has 16 residues. CDR1 is SGHVS and CDR2 is FNYEAQ in the germline V gene. CDR3 sequence (DNA): TGTGCCAGCAGCTTAGCGCTAGCGGGGATGGGGGAGACCCAGTACTTC. Translated, it gives CASSLALAGMGETQYF.

This clone came up once. This rearrangement joins TRBV27 to TRBJ2-3, with no clear D. The CDR3 is 13 residues long. Trimming shortened V by 6 bases and J by 7 bases, and 14 bases separated the two germline ends. CDR1 is MNHEY and CDR2 is SMNVEV in the germline V gene (reference sequence). This CDR3 is CASRSLALNTQYF. In nucleotides, the CDR3 is TGTGCCAGCAGGTCCCTCGCCCTAAATACGCAGTATTTT.

This chain links TRBV19 with TRBJ1-1, with 12 bases aligning to TRBD1. Trimming cost V 1 base and J 4 bases; bases outside gene matches: 4. CDR3 length: 16 amino acids. Per germline, CDR1 LNHDA and CDR2 SQIVND (reference sequence). The CDR3, as DNA: TGTGCCAGTAGTATAGGGGGACAGGGGGCTGGCACTGAAGCTTTCTTT. Translated: CASSIGGQGAGTEAFF.

The J gene is TRBJ2-3, the V gene TRBV7-3; D uncertain. Trimming cost V 5 bases and J 0 bases, with 6 bases left between them. Germline CDR1 SGHTA, CDR2 FQGTGA. The CDR3 spans 13 residues. In DNA form, the CDR3 reads TGTGCCAGCAGCCCTTTTAGCACAGATACGCAGTATTTT. Translated: CASSPFSTDTQYF.

The genes are TRBV6-2 or TRBV6-3 and TRBJ1-1, with D perhaps TRBD1 (6 bases). The CDR3 has 15 residues. Germline V gene sequence: CDR1 MNHEY, CDR2 SVGEGT. V gave up 0 bases and J gave up 1 base, with 9 bases separating them. CDR3 in DNA: TGTGCCAGCAGTTACTCGGCAGGGGCGAACACTGAAGCTTTCTTT. Translation gives CASSYSAGANTEAFF.

The chain couples TRBV28 to TRBJ1-2, with TRBD1 matching 10 bases. This CDR3 comprises 15 residues. Losses at the gene ends were 5 bases for V and 5 bases for J; bases not matched to a gene: 8. Per the germline V gene, CDR1 is MDHEN and CDR2 is SYDVKM. This chain's CDR3 is CASSVHRDRGYGYTF. For the CDR3, the DNA is TGTGCCAGCAGTGTCCACCGGGACAGGGGTTATGGCTACACCTTC.

The genes are TRBV6-2 or TRBV6-3 and TRBJ1-5; possible D gene TRBD1, 6 bases. V lost 2 bases and J lost 0, with 11 bases in between. This CDR3 region has 16 residues. CDR1 MNHEY and CDR2 SVGEGT come from the germline V gene. This chain's CDR3 is CASSYGRGHSNQPQHF. The DNA of the CDR3 is TGTGCCAGCAGTTACGGCAGGGGTCATAGCAATCAGCCCCAGCATTTT.

This clone was detected only a few times. The CDR3 coding sequence is TGTGCCAGCACCCCAGTTAGCGGGGGAGATTACAATGAGCAGTTCTTC. It yields the protein CASTPVSGGDYNEQFF. The chain combines TRBV6-6 with TRBJ2-1; 9 bases fit TRBD2. Germline V gene lookup returns CDR1 MNHNY and CDR2 SVGAGI (reference sequence). CDR3 length equals 16 residues. The V gene end was trimmed by 7 bases and the J gene end by 4 bases; junction bases not matched to a gene: 11.